Listed here are 14 T cell receptor beta chains from one sample, sequenced in a study of T-cell reconstitution after alpha-beta-depleted transplantation in children. As it was prepared, the TCRbeta library received unique molecular identifiers. TCRdb re-analysed the PCR reads in MiXCR, keeping a single row per CDR3 protein. The table has some 190,000 distinct CDR3 sequences, 11% seen once. The input for sequencing was PBMCs, taken before TCRalphabeta/CD19-depleted stem cell transplant. These receptors were collected from a boy between 2 and 10 years old with acute myeloid leukemia, due to receive a stem cell transplant.

This clonotype was counted many times. The chain combines TRBV20-1 with TRBJ1-6, with 7 bases identical to TRBD1. The CDR3 runs 14 residues. J gave up 10 bases and V 2 bases, and 8 bases lay outside the gene matches. Germline CDR1 is DFQATT and CDR2 is SNEGSKA (reference sequence). CDR3 amino acids: CSARKEGADSPLHF. Written as DNA, the CDR3 is TGCAGTGCTAGAAAGGAGGGGGCAGACTCACCCCTCCACTTT.

This clonotype was counted at least ten times. This rearrangement joins TRBV7-2 to TRBJ1-4; D not certain. The CDR3 contains 13 residues. The V gene lost 0 bases and the J gene lost 11 bases, with 10 bases spanning the gap. From germline, CDR1 is SGHTA and CDR2 FQGNSA. This CDR3 reads CASSLASAGKLFF. Written as DNA, the CDR3 is TGTGCCAGCAGCTTAGCGAGTGCTGGGAAACTGTTTTTT.

The V call is TRBV20-1, the J call TRBJ2-1; 7 bases are a match to TRBD2. Trimming took 0 bases from V and 7 from J; bases not matched to a gene: 9. Germline assignment: CDR1 DFQATT and CDR2 SNEGSKA (reference sequence). The length of the CDR3 is 15 residues. The CDR3 protein is CSARDPGLDLNEQFF. The DNA of the CDR3 is TGCAGTGCTAGAGATCCAGGACTAGATCTTAATGAGCAGTTCTTC.

Regarding this clonotype: Compared with germline, one end of the junction differs, possibly owing to a read error. The chain links TRBV6-6 to TRBJ2-7; D remains unclear. CDR3 size: 12 residues. Germline assignment: CDR1 MNHNY and CDR2 SVGAGI (reference sequence). The CDR3 is CPSSPASYEQYF. The CDR3 DNA sequence: TGTCCCAGCAGCCCAGCCTCCTACGAGCAGTACTTC.

This clonotype was detected ten times or more. The rearrangement links TRBV28 to TRBJ2-5; D is unclear. The CDR3 sequence is 15 residues long. CDR1 and CDR2 (germline): MDHEN, SYDVKM. Trimming pared 4 bases from V and 2 bases from J, leaving 14 bases between. The CDR3 sequence: CASSYATSAQETQYF. The CDR3 nucleotides are TGTGCCAGCAGTTATGCAACCTCGGCGCAAGAGACCCAGTACTTC.

This clonotype was recorded at least ten times. This chain connects TRBV28 to TRBJ1-2; TRBD1 is a possible D gene (5 bases). Per germline, CDR1 MDHEN and CDR2 SYDVKM. This CDR3 region has 12 residues. Trimming stripped 5 bases from V and 6 bases from J, with 10 bases between. CDR3: CASSRTRDGYTF. Here the CDR3 DNA reads TGTGCCAGCAGTCGGACACGCGATGGCTACACCTTC.

The chain employs TRBV11-2 and TRBJ2-1; D is possibly TRBD1 (5 bases). Trimming removed 2 bases at V and 10 bases at J, with 9 bases between. The CDR3 totals 12 residues. CDR1 SGHAT and CDR2 FQNNGV come from the germline V gene. DNA for the CDR3: TGTGCCAGCAGCTTATCCCCAGGGGAGCAGTTCTTC. It translates to CASSLSPGEQFF. Looking up the rest from reference TRBV11-2 and TRBJ2-1 gives the full variable domain: EAGVAQSPRYKIIEKRQSVAFWCNPISGHATLYWYQQILGQGPKLLIQFQNNGVVDDSQLPKDRFSAERLKGVDSTLKIQPAKLEDSAVYLCASSLSPGEQFFGPGTRLTVL.

This clonotype was recorded many times. CDR3 sequence: CASSVTGGGNEQFF. CDR3 in DNA: TGCGCCAGCAGCGTGACGGGGGGAGGAAATGAGCAGTTCTTC. This rearrangement joins TRBV5-1 to TRBJ2-1, with 7 positions matching TRBD2. The CDR3 is 14 residues long. CDR1 and CDR2 (germline): SGHRS, YFSETQ. Trimming cost V 4 bases and J 7 bases; bases outside gene matches: 8.

This clonotype came up many times. The chain joins TRBV28 to TRBJ2-1; 7 positions agree with TRBD2. Germline CDR1 MDHEN, CDR2 SYDVKM. This CDR3 is 15 amino acids long. After removal of 6 bases from V and 9 bases from J, the junction contained 14 bases not matched to a gene. CDR3 sequence reads: CASRPTGPGGTEQFF. In nucleotides, the CDR3 is TGTGCCAGCAGACCAACGGGACCCGGGGGGACTGAGCAGTTCTTC.

This clonotype has ten or more counts. The rearrangement joins TRBV7-9 to TRBJ2-1; 10 nucleotides match TRBD2. The CDR3 runs 16 residues. Trimming removed 5 bases from V and 7 bases from J; junction bases left unmatched: 11. From germline, CDR1 is SEHNR and CDR2 FQNEAQ (reference sequence). This CDR3 reads CASSPSSGGSRNEQFF. The CDR3 nucleotides read TGTGCCAGCAGCCCGTCTAGCGGGGGAAGCCGGAATGAGCAGTTCTTC.

This clonotype was counted many times. The gene calls are TRBV9 and TRBJ2-5; D might be TRBD2 (7 bases). This CDR3 contains 18 residues. Germline V gene sequence: CDR1 SGDLS, CDR2 YYNGEE. Trimming removed 3 bases from V and 3 bases from J, with 24 bases in between. CDR3: CASSERGVRAGREETQYF. The DNA of the CDR3 is TGTGCCAGCAGCGAGAGGGGGGTACGAGCGGGGCGGGAAGAGACCCAGTACTTC.

This clonotype was observed at least ten times. The J gene is TRBJ2-3, the V gene TRBV4-2; TRBD1 or TRBD2 may be the D gene (6 bases each). Germline V gene sequence: CDR1 LGHNA, CDR2 YNFKEQ. Trimming took off 0 bases at V and 2 bases at J, with 12 bases between the two ends. The CDR3 sequence is 16 residues long. Here the CDR3 reads CASSQEPRGPTDTQYF. The CDR3 region has the DNA TGTGCCAGCAGCCAAGAACCTCGGGGGCCCACAGATACGCAGTATTTT.

This clonotype came up many times. V and J are TRBV20-1 and TRBJ2-1; D possibly corresponds to TRBD2 (7 bases). Germline values: CDR1 DFQATT, CDR2 SNEGSKA (reference sequence). V shed 0 bases and J shed 4 bases, with 16 bases lying between them. This CDR3 is built from 16 residues. The CDR3 coding sequence is TGCAGTGCTAGAGATCAAGGGGGGGGGACGTACAATGAGCAGTTCTTC. The encoded protein is CSARDQGGGTYNEQFF.

This clonotype has ten or more counts. The rearrangement links TRBV11-2 to TRBJ2-3, with TRBD2 matching 8 bases. Per germline, CDR1 SGHAT and CDR2 FQNNGV. This CDR3 has 17 amino acids. Trimming took 5 bases from V and 9 from J; bases not matched to a gene: 19. CDR3 coding DNA: TGTGCCAGCAGCCCGGGGCTTGCAGCGGGAGCAATTAAAACGCAGTATTTT. It encodes CASSPGLAAGAIKTQYF.